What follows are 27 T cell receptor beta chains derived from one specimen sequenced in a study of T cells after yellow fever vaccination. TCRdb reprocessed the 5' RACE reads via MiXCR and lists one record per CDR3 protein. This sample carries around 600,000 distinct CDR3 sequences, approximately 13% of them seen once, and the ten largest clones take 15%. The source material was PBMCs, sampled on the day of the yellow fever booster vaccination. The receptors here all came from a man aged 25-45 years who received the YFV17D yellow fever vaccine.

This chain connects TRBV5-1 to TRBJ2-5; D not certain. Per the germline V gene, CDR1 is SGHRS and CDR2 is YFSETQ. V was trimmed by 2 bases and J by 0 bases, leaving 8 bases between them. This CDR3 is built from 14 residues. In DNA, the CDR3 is TGCGCCAGCAGCTTATTCAGTAACCAAGAGACCCAGTACTTC. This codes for CASSLFSNQETQYF.

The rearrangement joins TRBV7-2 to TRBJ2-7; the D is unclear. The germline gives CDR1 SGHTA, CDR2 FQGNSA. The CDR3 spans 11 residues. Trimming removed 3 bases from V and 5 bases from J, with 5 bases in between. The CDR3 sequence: CASSFHHEQYF. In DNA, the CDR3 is TGTGCCAGCAGCTTCCACCACGAGCAGTACTTC.

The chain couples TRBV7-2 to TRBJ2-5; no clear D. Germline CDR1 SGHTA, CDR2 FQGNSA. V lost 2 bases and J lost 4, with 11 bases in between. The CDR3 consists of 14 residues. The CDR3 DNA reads TGTGCCAGCAGCTTAAGTTGGATTGGAGAGACCCAGTACTTC. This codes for CASSLSWIGETQYF.

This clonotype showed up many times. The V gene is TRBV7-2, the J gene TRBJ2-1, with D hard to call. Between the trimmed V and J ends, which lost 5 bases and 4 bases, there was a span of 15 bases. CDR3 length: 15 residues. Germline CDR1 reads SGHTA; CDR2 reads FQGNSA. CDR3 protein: CASSLGQTLYNEQFF. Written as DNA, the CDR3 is TGTGCCAGCAGCCTCGGGCAAACCCTATACAATGAGCAGTTCTTC.

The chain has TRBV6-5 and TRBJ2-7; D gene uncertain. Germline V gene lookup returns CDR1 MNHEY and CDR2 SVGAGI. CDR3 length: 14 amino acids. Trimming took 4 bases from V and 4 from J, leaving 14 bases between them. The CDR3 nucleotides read TGTGCCAGCAGTTTCCAATATGGAGAATACGAGCAGTACTTC. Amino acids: CASSFQYGEYEQYF.

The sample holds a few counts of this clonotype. CDR3 in amino acids: CASSLLYERFAYNEQFF. The CDR3 nucleotides read TGTGCCAGCAGCTTGCTTTATGAGCGGTTCGCCTACAATGAGCAGTTCTTC. The chain has TRBV5-5 and TRBJ2-1, with D tentatively TRBD2 (5 bases). Trimming took off 1 base at V and 2 bases at J, with 16 bases between the two ends. Germline lookup yields CDR1 SGHKS and CDR2 YYEKEE (reference sequence). This CDR3 region has 17 residues.

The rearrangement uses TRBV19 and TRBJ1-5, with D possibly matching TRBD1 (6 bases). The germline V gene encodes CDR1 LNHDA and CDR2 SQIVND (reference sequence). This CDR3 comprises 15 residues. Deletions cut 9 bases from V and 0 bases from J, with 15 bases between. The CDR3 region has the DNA TGTGCCAGCCGGAGGACAGTTTATAGCAATCAGCCCCAGCATTTT. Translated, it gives CASRRTVYSNQPQHF. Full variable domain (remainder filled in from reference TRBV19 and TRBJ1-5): DGGITQSPKYLFRKEGQNVTLSCEQNLNHDAMYWYRQDPGQGLRLIYYSQIVNDFQKGDIAEGYSVSREKKESFPLTVTSAQKNPTAFYLCASRRTVYSNQPQHFGDGTRLSIL.

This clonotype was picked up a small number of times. The DNA for the CDR3 is TGTGCCAGCAGCTCGGCCGGGACAGGGTACTACGAGCAGTACTTC. The encoded protein is CASSSAGTGYYEQYF. J is TRBJ2-7 and V is TRBV13; 9 bases map to TRBD1. Germline lookup yields CDR1 PRHDT and CDR2 FYEKMQ (reference sequence). V lost 4 bases and J lost 3; bases outside the gene matches: 7. This CDR3 comprises 15 residues.

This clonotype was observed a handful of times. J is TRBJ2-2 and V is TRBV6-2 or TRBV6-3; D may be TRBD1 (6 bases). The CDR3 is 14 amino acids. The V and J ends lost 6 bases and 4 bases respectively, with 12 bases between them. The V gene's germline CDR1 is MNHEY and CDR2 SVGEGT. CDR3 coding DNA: TGTGCCAGCAGCCTAACAGGGATCACCGGGGAGCTGTTTTTT. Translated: CASSLTGITGELFF.

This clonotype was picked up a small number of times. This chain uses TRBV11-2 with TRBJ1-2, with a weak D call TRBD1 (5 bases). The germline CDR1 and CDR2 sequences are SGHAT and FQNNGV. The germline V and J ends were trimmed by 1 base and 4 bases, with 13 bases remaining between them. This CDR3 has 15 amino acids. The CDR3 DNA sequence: TGTGCCAGCAGCTTAGGGGGGATAAGGCTCTATGGCTACACCTTC. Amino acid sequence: CASSLGGIRLYGYTF.

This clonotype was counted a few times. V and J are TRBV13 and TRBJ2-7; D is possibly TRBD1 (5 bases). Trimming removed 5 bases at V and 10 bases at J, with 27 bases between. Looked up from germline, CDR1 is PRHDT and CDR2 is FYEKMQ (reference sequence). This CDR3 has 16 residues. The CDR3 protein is CASSPPRWSGSMDQYF. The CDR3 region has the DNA TGTGCCAGCAGCCCCCCCCGGTGGTCAGGGTCGATGGATCAGTACTTC.

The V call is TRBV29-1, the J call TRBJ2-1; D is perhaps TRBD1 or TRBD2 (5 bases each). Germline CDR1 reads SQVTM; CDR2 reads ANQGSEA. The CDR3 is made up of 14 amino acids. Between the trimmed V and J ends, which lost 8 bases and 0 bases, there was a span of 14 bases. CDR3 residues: CSILGGSSYNEQFF. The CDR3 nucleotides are TGCAGCATCCTTGGGGGTAGCTCCTACAATGAGCAGTTCTTC.

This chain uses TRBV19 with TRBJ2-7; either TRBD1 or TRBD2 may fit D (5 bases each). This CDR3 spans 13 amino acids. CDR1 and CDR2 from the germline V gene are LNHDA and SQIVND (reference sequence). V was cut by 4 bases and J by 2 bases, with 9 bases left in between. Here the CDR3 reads CASSNPGPYEQYF. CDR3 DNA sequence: TGTGCCAGTAGTAACCCGGGACCCTACGAGCAGTACTTC.

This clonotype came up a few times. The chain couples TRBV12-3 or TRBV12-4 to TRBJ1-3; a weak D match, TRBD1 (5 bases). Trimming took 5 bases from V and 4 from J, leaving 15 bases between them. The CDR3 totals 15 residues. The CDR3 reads CASSPSRGSGNTIYF. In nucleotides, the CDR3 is TGTGCCAGCAGTCCCTCGAGGGGTAGCGGAAACACCATATATTTT.

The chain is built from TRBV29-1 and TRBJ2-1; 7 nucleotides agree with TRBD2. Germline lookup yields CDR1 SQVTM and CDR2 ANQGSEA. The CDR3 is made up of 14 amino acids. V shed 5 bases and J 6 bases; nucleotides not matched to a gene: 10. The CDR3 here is CSVSRDYLSNEQFF. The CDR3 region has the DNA TGCAGCGTTTCCCGGGACTACCTTAGCAATGAGCAGTTCTTC.

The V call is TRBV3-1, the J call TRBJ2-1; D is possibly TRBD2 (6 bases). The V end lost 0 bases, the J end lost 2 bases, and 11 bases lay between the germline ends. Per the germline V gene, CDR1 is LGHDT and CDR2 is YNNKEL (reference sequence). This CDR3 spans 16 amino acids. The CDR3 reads CASSQEVIAAYNEQFF. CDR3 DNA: TGTGCCAGCAGCCAAGAGGTGATAGCGGCCTACAATGAGCAGTTCTTC.

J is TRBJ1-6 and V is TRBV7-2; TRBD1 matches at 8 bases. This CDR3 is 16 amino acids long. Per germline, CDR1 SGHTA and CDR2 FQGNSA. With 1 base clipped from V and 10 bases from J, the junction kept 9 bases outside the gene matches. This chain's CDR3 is CASSLGTGGYGSPLHF. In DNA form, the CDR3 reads TGTGCCAGCAGCTTAGGAACAGGGGGATACGGATCACCCCTCCACTTT.

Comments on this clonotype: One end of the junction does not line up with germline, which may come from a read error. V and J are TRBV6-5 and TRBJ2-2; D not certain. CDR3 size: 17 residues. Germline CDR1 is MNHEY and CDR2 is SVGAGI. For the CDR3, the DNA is TGTGCCAGCAGTTACTCAAGCCCGACGGTGAACCCCGGGGAGCTGTTTTTT. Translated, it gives CASSYSSPTVNPGELFF.

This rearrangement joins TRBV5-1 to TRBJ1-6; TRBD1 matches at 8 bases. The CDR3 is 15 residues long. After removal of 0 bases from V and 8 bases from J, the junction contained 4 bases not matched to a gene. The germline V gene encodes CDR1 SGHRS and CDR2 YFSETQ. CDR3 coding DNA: TGCGCCAGCAGCTTGGACGTGACAGGGGATTCACCCCTCCACTTT. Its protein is CASSLDVTGDSPLHF.

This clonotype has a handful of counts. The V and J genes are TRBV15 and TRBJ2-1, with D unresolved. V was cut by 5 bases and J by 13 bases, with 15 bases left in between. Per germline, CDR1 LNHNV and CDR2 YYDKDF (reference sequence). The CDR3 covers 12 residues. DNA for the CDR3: TGTGCCACCAGCGGAACTGTTTGGGATCAGTTCTTC. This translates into CATSGTVWDQFF.

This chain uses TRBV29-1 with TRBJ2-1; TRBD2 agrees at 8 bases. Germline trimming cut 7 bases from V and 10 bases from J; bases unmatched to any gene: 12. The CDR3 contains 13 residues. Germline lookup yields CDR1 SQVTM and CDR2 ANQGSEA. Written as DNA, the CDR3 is TGCAGCGCCGAAGGTGGACTAGCTGCCGAGCAGTTCTTC. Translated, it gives CSAEGGLAAEQFF.

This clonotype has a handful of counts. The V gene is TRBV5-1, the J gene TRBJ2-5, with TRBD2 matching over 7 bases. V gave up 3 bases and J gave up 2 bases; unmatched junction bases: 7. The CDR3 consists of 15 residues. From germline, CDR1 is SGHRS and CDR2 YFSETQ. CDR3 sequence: CASSYSPGLQETQYF. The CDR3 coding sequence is TGCGCCAGCAGCTATTCACCGGGACTACAAGAGACCCAGTACTTC.

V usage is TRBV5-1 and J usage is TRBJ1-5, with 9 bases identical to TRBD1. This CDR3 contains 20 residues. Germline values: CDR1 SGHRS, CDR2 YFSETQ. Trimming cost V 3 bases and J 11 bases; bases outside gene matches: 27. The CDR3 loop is CASSSIYSGTGIQFHLAQHF. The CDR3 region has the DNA TGCGCCAGCAGCTCGATTTATTCCGGGACAGGGATACAATTTCATCTAGCCCAGCATTTT.

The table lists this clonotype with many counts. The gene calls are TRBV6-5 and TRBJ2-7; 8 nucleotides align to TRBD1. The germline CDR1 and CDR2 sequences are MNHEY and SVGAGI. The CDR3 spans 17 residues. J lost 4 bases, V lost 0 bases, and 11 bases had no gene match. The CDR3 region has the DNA TGTGCCAGCAGTTACTCGATCGTTCGGACAGGGAGTTACGAGCAGTACTTC. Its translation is CASSYSIVRTGSYEQYF.

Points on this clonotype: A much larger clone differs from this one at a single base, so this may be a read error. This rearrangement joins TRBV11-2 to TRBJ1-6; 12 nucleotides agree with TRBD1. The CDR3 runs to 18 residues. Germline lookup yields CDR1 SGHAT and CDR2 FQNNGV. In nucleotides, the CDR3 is TGTGCCAGAAGCTTAGTCGGGGGGACAGGGGGCACGCGCTCACCCCTCCACTTT. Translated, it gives CARSLVGGTGGTRSPLHF.

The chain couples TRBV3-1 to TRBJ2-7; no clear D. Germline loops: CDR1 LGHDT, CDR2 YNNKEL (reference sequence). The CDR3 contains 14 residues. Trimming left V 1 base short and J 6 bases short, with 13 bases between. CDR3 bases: TGTGCCAGCAGCCAAGGGTTACGCGCCCTCGAGCAGTACTTC. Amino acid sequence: CASSQGLRALEQYF.

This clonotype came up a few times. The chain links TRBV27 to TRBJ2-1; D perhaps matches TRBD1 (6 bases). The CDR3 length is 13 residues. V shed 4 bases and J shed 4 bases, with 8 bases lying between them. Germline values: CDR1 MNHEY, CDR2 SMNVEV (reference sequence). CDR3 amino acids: CASSYGTYNEQFF. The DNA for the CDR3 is TGTGCCAGCAGTTATGGGACATACAATGAGCAGTTCTTC.